Shown below are 5 T cell receptor beta chains from a single sample sequenced in a study of neurological immune-mediated disorders. A single record per CDR3 protein comes from TCRdb applying MiXCR to the 5' RACE reads. The sample includes about 66,000 distinct CDR3 sequences, 4.5% of them seen just once. Sequencing was done on a sample of PBMCs. Receptor source: a young man with multiple sclerosis.

This clonotype was seen many times. The rearrangement uses TRBV11-1 and TRBJ1-1, with 8 bases fitting TRBD1. Germline V gene data show CDR1 as SGHAT and CDR2 as FQDESV (reference sequence). This CDR3 has 15 amino acids. Unmatched junction bases numbered 5, after V lost 5 bases and J lost 0 bases. The CDR3 sequence is CASSNRDRMNTEAFF. Written as DNA, the CDR3 is TGTGCCAGCAGCAACCGGGACAGGATGAACACTGAAGCTTTCTTT.

There are many counts of this clonotype. V usage is TRBV6-5 and J usage is TRBJ1-2; 7 nucleotides align to TRBD1. V shed 6 bases, J shed 13 bases, and the junction held 14 bases outside the gene matches. The CDR3 runs to 13 residues. CDR1 is MNHEY and CDR2 is SVGAGI in the germline V gene. The CDR3, as DNA: TGTGCCAGCAGCCGGTGGGACAGCCCGGCCTTCACCTTC. Protein product: CASSRWDSPAFTF.

The sample holds many counts of this clonotype. V and J are TRBV20-1 and TRBJ2-7, with D uncertain. V lost 3 bases, J lost 2 bases, and 8 bases lay in between. The germline CDR1 and CDR2 sequences are DFQATT and SNEGSKA (reference sequence). CDR3 length equals 12 residues. This chain's CDR3 is CSASVGAYEQYF. The CDR3 nucleotides are TGCAGTGCTAGTGTTGGGGCCTACGAGCAGTACTTC.

As regards this clonotype: At one of its ends the junction is not consistent with the germline gene, which may arise from a read error. The V and J genes are TRBV7-9 and TRBJ1-5; D is possibly TRBD1 (5 bases). CDR1 is SEHNR, CDR2 FQNEAQ, per germline (reference sequence). This CDR3 region has 13 residues. DNA for the CDR3: TGTGCCAGCAGCCCGGGGGGGAACCAGCCCCAGAATTTT. Its protein product is CASSPGGNQPQNF.

This clonotype was seen repeatedly, ten times or more. The chain carries TRBV5-1 and TRBJ1-2; weak D call: TRBD1 (6 bases). Germline CDR1 reads SGHRS; CDR2 reads YFSETQ. The CDR3 length is 14 residues. V lost 3 bases, J lost 5 bases, and 14 bases lay in between. The CDR3 here is CASSSYTGPYGYTF. CDR3 in DNA: TGCGCCAGCAGCTCGTATACAGGGCCTTATGGCTACACCTTC.